These 14 T cell receptor beta chains were all obtained from the same sample, sequenced in a study of T cells generated in artificial thymic organoids. Human HSPCs were combined with MS5 stroma expressing human DLL1. FACS-sorted CD34+CD3- hematopoietic stem and progenitor cells, with residual T cells removed, seeded the organoids. Antigens of these TCRs are unknown. TCRalpha and TCRbeta libraries were amplified separately by semi-nested PCR with TRAC or TRBC reverse primers. TCRdb redid the calling of the 5' RACE reads with MiXCR, one entry per CDR3 protein. The repertoire holds about 8,000 distinct CDR3 sequences, with 20% to 30% as singletons. Material for sequencing was naive CD8+ T cells grown in artificial thymic organoids from cord blood stem and progenitor cells. Subset noted: CD3+TCRalphabeta+CD8SP T cells; for blood, CD45RO-CCR7+ naive CD8+ T cells. These receptors were obtained from a human donor who gave cord blood stem cells for thymic organoid culture, a cardiac surgery patient who gave postnatal thymus, or a blood donor (not recorded which).

By sample fraction, this clonotype is medium-sized. The chain couples TRBV12-3 or TRBV12-4 to TRBJ2-7; perhaps TRBD1 as D (5 bases). The CDR3 spans 14 residues. Trimming shortened V by 3 bases and J by 1 base, and 10 bases separated the two germline ends. CDR3 protein: CASSFGQGSYEQYF. The CDR3 DNA reads as TGTGCCAGCAGTTTTGGGCAGGGATCCTACGAGCAGTACTTC.

This clonotype counts as medium-sized. This chain's CDR3 is CASNSPGGRNTGELFF. The CDR3 DNA is TGTGCCAGCAACAGCCCAGGGGGCCGGAACACCGGGGAGCTGTTTTTT. V gene TRBV12-3 or TRBV12-4 combines with J gene TRBJ2-2; 8 nucleotides align to TRBD1. CDR3 length equals 16 residues. V lost 7 bases to trimming and J lost 1 base; unmatched junction nucleotides: 8.

Comments on this clonotype: A read error may be the cause here, since a much bigger clone is one base away. The gene calls are TRBV20-1 and TRBJ2-3; TRBD2 is a possible D gene (7 bases). Germline-derived CDR1 and CDR2 are DFQATT and SNEGSKA (reference sequence). The CDR3 is 13 residues long. In DNA, the CDR3 is TGCAACGCCTCGGCGGGGGCCACAGATACGCAGTATTTT. The encoded protein is CNASAGATDTQYF.

The J gene is TRBJ2-3, the V gene TRBV4-1; D possibly corresponds to TRBD2 (7 bases). The CDR3 runs 17 residues. CDR1 is MGHRA, CDR2 YSYEKL, per germline. V lost 1 base and J lost 0, with 14 bases in between. The CDR3 here is CASSQVTGGLSTDTQYF. DNA for the CDR3: TGCGCCAGCAGCCAAGTAACGGGGGGCCTTAGCACAGATACGCAGTATTTT.

This chain joins TRBV12-3 or TRBV12-4 and TRBJ2-5; a possible D gene is TRBD1 (6 bases). V dropped 6 bases and J dropped 4 bases, with 24 bases sitting between them. The CDR3 consists of 17 residues. The CDR3 sequence: CASSYTRDTQRPETQYF. CDR3 nucleotides: TGTGCCAGCAGCTACACCCGGGACACCCAGAGACCAGAGACCCAGTACTTC.

To note about this clonotype: The junction and the germline gene differ at one end; a read error may be behind it. This chain links TRBV4-3 with TRBJ2-3, with D unresolved. The CDR3 has 14 residues. Germline V gene data show CDR1 as LGHNA and CDR2 as YSLEER. As DNA, the CDR3 is TGCGCCGGCAGCCAAGTGGGCAGTTTTTATACGCAGTATTTT. It specifies CAGSQVGSFYTQYF.

A few counts support this clonotype. The V and J genes are TRBV7-2 and TRBJ2-7; D gene ambiguous. Germline V lookup: CDR1 SGHTA, CDR2 FQGNSA. The CDR3 contains 16 residues. The V end lost 5 bases, the J end lost 2 bases, and 19 bases lay between the germline ends. The CDR3 DNA reads TGTGCCAGCAGCCTTAAGGGTTGGCAGTTAACCTACGAGCAGTACTTC. It codes for CASSLKGWQLTYEQYF.

V is TRBV4-1 and J is TRBJ2-7; tentatively, D is TRBD1 (6 bases). The germline V gene encodes CDR1 MGHRA and CDR2 YSYEKL. This CDR3 has 15 amino acids. Between the trimmed V and J ends, which lost 5 bases and 0 bases, there was a span of 14 bases. CDR3 protein: CASSKDRLSSYEQYF. As DNA, the CDR3 is TGCGCCAGCAGCAAGGACAGATTAAGCTCCTACGAGCAGTACTTC.

This clonotype has a single count. The genes are TRBV4-3 and TRBJ2-3; D possibly corresponds to TRBD1 (6 bases). CDR3 length: 15 residues. CDR1 is LGHNA, CDR2 YSLEER, per germline. Trimming pared 3 bases from V and 3 bases from J, leaving 13 bases between. The CDR3 nucleotides are TGCGCCAGCAGCCAGCTAGGGCAGGGGACAGATACGCAGTATTTT. Its protein is CASSQLGQGTDTQYF.

The chain links TRBV18 to TRBJ2-5, with D uncertain. The CDR3 covers 14 residues. The V end lost 1 base, the J end lost 0 bases, and 6 bases lay between the germline ends. CDR1 is KGHSH, CDR2 LQKENI, per germline. CDR3 in amino acids: CASSPRVYQETQYF. The CDR3, as DNA: TGTGCCAGCTCACCACGGGTGTACCAAGAGACCCAGTACTTC.

In DNA, the CDR3 is TGCAGTGCTACTAAACAGTTTCAAGAGACCCAGTACTTC. Residues: CSATKQFQETQYF. The chain links TRBV20-1 to TRBJ2-5; D remains ambiguous. Trimming took off 4 bases at V and 2 bases at J, with 11 bases between the two ends. The CDR3 contains 13 residues. Germline CDR1 reads DFQATT; CDR2 reads SNEGSKA (reference sequence).

By sample fraction, this clonotype is medium-sized (0.01 to 0.1%). The chain links TRBV6-5 to TRBJ2-7, with D unclear. The germline CDR1 and CDR2 sequences are MNHEY and SVGAGI. This CDR3 region has 15 residues. V was clipped by 2 bases and J by 0 bases, with 11 bases between them. The CDR3: CASSYRRPFSYEQYF. CDR3 coding DNA: TGTGCCAGCAGTTACCGCAGGCCTTTCTCCTACGAGCAGTACTTC.

The chain joins TRBV7-2 to TRBJ2-7; 8 nucleotides align to TRBD2. The CDR3 is 16 residues long. The J segment lost 0 bases and the V segment lost 1 base, leaving 5 bases of the junction unmatched. The germline V gene encodes CDR1 SGHTA and CDR2 FQGNSA. The CDR3 spells CASSLDSSGASYEQYF. CDR3 in DNA: TGTGCCAGCAGCTTAGATAGTAGCGGGGCCTCCTACGAGCAGTACTTC. The full variable domain, completed using reference TRBV7-2 and TRBJ2-7, is GAGVSQSPSNKVTEKGKDVELRCDPISGHTALYWYRQSLGQGLEFLIYFQGNSAPDKSGLPSDRFSAERTGGSVSTLTIQRTQQEDSAVYLCASSLDSSGASYEQYFGPGTRLTVT.

This clonotype is medium-sized. The rearrangement joins TRBV4-3 to TRBJ2-2, with D possibly being TRBD2 (6 bases). V was shortened by 3 bases and J by 4 bases, with 15 bases between the two germline ends. The CDR3 consists of 16 residues. Per the germline V gene, CDR1 is LGHNA and CDR2 is YSLEER. The CDR3 nucleotides read TGCGCCAGCAGCCAGGATACTAGGAGGGGCACCGGGGAGCTGTTTTTT. This codes for CASSQDTRRGTGELFF.